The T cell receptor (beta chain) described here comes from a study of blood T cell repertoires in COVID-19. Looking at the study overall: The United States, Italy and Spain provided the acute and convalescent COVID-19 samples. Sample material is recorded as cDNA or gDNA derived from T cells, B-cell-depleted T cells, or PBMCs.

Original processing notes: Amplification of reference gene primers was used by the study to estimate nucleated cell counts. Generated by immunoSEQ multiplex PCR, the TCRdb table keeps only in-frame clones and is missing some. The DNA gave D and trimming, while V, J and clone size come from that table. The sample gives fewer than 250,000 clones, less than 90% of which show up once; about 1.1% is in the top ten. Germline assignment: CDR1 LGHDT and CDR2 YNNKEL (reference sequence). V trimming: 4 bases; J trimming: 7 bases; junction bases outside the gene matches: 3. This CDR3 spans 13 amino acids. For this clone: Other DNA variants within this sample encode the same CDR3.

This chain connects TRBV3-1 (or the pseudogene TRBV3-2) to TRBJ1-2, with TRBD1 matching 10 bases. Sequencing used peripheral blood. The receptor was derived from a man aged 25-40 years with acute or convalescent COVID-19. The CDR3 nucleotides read TGTGCCAGCAGCCGAGGACAGGGGGGTGGCTACACCTTC. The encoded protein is CASSRGQGGGYTF.